Sequencing of this TCR beta chain was carried out in a study of shared clonotypes between healthy human individuals. Assay: immunoSEQ multiplex PCR; the TCRdb copy retains only in-frame clones and omits some. The table shows 500,000 or so clones, with around 95% occurring only once. The germline gives CDR1 SEHNR, CDR2 FQNEAQ (reference sequence). The CDR3 consists of 18 residues. Deletions cut 7 bases from V and 0 bases from J, with 23 bases between. The material sequenced was naive CD4+ T cells sorted from blood. Subset indicated: CD45RA+ positively selected. The clonotype was recovered from a woman younger than 45 in good health. This sequence joins TRBV7-9 and TRBJ2-3, with D possibly being TRBD2 (5 bases). The CDR3 nucleotides are TGTGCCAGCAACTCCAGTACTCGGGGAACATCTAGCACAGATACGCAGTATTTT. Protein: CASNSSTRGTSSTDTQYF. The whole variable domain, filled in from reference TRBV7-9 and TRBJ2-3, reads DTGVSQNPRHKITKRGQNVTFRCDPISEHNRLYWYRQTLGQGPEFLTYFQNEAQLEKSRLLSDRFSAERPKGSFSTLEIQRTEQGDSAMYLCASNSSTRGTSSTDTQYFGPGTRLTVL.